This T cell receptor beta chain is from a study of blood T cell repertoires in COVID-19. The wider study: Sites in the United States, Italy and Spain provided acute and convalescent COVID-19 samples. Nucleic acid was either cDNA or gDNA, and it came from T cells, B-cell-depleted T cells, or PBMCs.

Germline CDR1 is GTSNPN and CDR2 is SVGIG (reference sequence). This CDR3 is built from 13 residues. The V and J ends lost 1 base and 2 bases respectively, with 6 bases between them. In the original workflow: Nucleated cell counts were estimated from reference gene primer amplification. The assay was immunoSEQ multiplex PCR, and TCRdb's table has in-frame clones only and misses some. The D gene and trimming were derived from the DNA, and the V and J assignments and clone size from that table. The data contain approximately 130,000 clones, approximately 87% of them singletons. The receptor's source is a man aged 50-60 years with acute or convalescent COVID-19. The chain has TRBV30 and TRBJ1-5, with a tentative D call TRBD1 (5 bases). The sequencing input was peripheral blood. The CDR3 loop reads CAWSEQGNQPQHF. The CDR3 DNA is TGTGCCTGGAGTGAACAGGGCAATCAGCCCCAGCATTTT.